The present T cell receptor beta chain was sequenced within a study of vaccination effects on CD4 cells after COVID-19. Study background: Two doses of either BNT162b2 or mRNA-1273 were given to each participant.

This clone was seen once. What it binds is unknown. The study's findings and limits: The study got few convalescent patients and did not collect any early post-infection timepoints. Cross-reaction with common cold coronaviruses was seen in only 1 of 255 vaccine-induced clones from healthy vaccinees.

Sequencing was performed with immunoSEQ multiplex PCR; in TCRdb, only in-frame clones are kept and a portion is missing. The profile shows 35,000 to 50,000 clones, over 75% of them singletons. This CDR3 spans 14 amino acids. Germline V gene lookup returns CDR1 MNHEY and CDR2 SVGAGI. Trimming took 2 bases from V and 7 from J; bases not matched to a gene: 2. Antigen-specific CD4+ T cells expanded by the ViraFEST assay with viral peptide pools were then sequenced. Culture proceeded for roughly ten days, and CD4+ T cells were then isolated. Nucleocapsid antibodies were negative in the vaccine recipients, who had never had SARS-CoV-2 infection. Fresh IL-2-containing medium replaced half the medium on days 3 and 7.

The V and J genes are TRBV6-5 and TRBJ1-6, with 7 nucleotides matching TRBD1. The specimen comprised CD4+ T cells from PBMCs cultured with HCoV-NL63 spike peptides, sampled before COVID-19 vaccination. The clonotype comes from a human donor who received a COVID-19 vaccine. CDR3 loop: CASSYRGPNSPLHF. As DNA, the CDR3 is TGTGCCAGCAGTTACAGGGGGCCGAATTCACCCCTCCACTTT.